The 20 T cell receptor beta chains below all came from one sample that was sequenced in a study of blood T cell repertoires in COVID-19. Sequencing was performed with immunoSEQ multiplex PCR; in TCRdb, only in-frame clones are kept and a portion is missing. The repertoire consists of about 250,000 clones, with more than 75% occurring once and the leading ten covering more than 1.5%. What was sequenced was PBMCs or T cells enriched from blood (not recorded which). These receptor sequences come from a man in his forties or fifties who had recovered from COVID-19.

The chain recombines TRBV4-2 with TRBJ1-1; no clear D gene. CDR3 size: 14 residues. With 0 bases removed from V and 0 bases from J, the gap between germline ends came to 5 bases. The germline V gene has CDR1 LGHNA and CDR2 YNFKEQ. CDR3 nucleotide sequence: TGTGCCAGCAGCCAAGAACGGGTGAACACTGAAGCTTTCTTT. Its translation: CASSQERVNTEAFF.

This clone has more than one count but fewer than ten. The chain couples TRBV7-3 to TRBJ1-1, with D possibly TRBD1 on 5 matching bases. The CDR3 has 14 residues. From germline, CDR1 is SGHTA and CDR2 FQGTGA. V was shortened by 9 bases and J by 1 base, with 15 bases between the two germline ends. CDR3 residues: CASGLTRANTEAFF. CDR3 in DNA: TGTGCCAGTGGGTTAACCAGGGCGAACACTGAAGCTTTCTTT.

The chain uses TRBV6-5 and TRBJ1-4; D perhaps matches TRBD1 (5 bases). The CDR3 is 14 residues long. V dropped 6 bases and J dropped 3 bases, with 11 bases sitting between them. The germline V gene encodes CDR1 MNHEY and CDR2 SVGAGI. CDR3 sequence reads: CASRTLGPNEKLFF. The CDR3 DNA sequence: TGTGCCAGCAGGACGCTGGGGCCTAATGAAAAACTGTTTTTT.

The chain carries TRBV7-2 and TRBJ1-2, with 8 bases identical to TRBD1. The V gene's germline CDR1 is SGHTA and CDR2 FQGNSA. The CDR3 runs 14 residues. The J segment lost 8 bases and the V segment lost 2 bases, leaving 7 bases of the junction unmatched. CDR3 nucleotides: TGTGCCAGCAGCTTAAATCCAGGGGGCGGCGGCTACACCTTC. This codes for CASSLNPGGGGYTF.

This clone showed up just once. The chain carries TRBV19 and TRBJ2-5; D is perhaps TRBD1 (6 bases). The CDR3 has 14 amino acids. CDR1 is LNHDA, CDR2 SQIVND, per germline (reference sequence). V shed 6 bases and J shed 1 base, with 12 bases lying between them. CDR3 in DNA: TGTGCCAGTAGAGGACAGAACACCCAAGAGACCCAGTACTTC. Amino acid sequence: CASRGQNTQETQYF.

The rearrangement joins TRBV27 to TRBJ1-2; 10 bases are a match to TRBD1. Germline loops: CDR1 MNHEY, CDR2 SMNVEV (reference sequence). The junction had 9 bases not matched to a gene; V was cut back by 6 bases and J by 8 bases. The CDR3 is 14 residues long. The CDR3 loop reads CASSRQGASRGYTF. In nucleotides, the CDR3 is TGTGCCAGCAGCCGACAGGGGGCCTCGCGGGGCTACACCTTC.

The chain employs TRBV30 and TRBJ2-1; perhaps TRBD1 as D (6 bases). The CDR3 runs to 12 residues. CDR1 is GTSNPN and CDR2 is SVGIG in the germline V gene (reference sequence). Trimming stripped 4 bases from V and 7 bases from J, with 11 bases between. The CDR3 region has the DNA TGTGCCTGGAATATCAGGGGTAATGAGCAGTTCTTC. As protein: CAWNIRGNEQFF.

The chain recombines TRBV7-8 with TRBJ2-1, with D perhaps matching TRBD2 (5 bases). The length of the CDR3 is 15 residues. The germline V gene has CDR1 SGHVS and CDR2 FQNEAQ. V gave up 1 base and J gave up 0 bases, with 7 bases separating them. The CDR3 DNA reads TGTGCCAGCAGCTTAGTAAGCGGCTCCTACAATGAGCAGTTCTTC. Translating gives CASSLVSGSYNEQFF. Supplemented by reference TRBV7-8 and TRBJ2-1, the full variable domain reads GAGVSQSPRYKVAKRGQDVALRCDPISGHVSLFWYQQALGQGPEFLTYFQNEAQLDKSGLPSDRFFAERPEGSVSTLKIQRTQQEDSAVYLCASSLVSGSYNEQFFGPGTRLTVL.

This chain uses TRBV28 with TRBJ2-2; a possible D gene is TRBD2 (5 bases). The CDR3 extends over 15 amino acids. Deletions cut 3 bases from V and 2 bases from J, with 10 bases between. CDR1 MDHEN and CDR2 SYDVKM come from the germline V gene. The CDR3 DNA sequence: TGTGCCAGCAGTTTCGCCGGGGATAACACCGGGGAGCTGTTTTTT. It encodes CASSFAGDNTGELFF.

The CDR3 nucleotides read TGCGCCAGCAGGCCCGACAGGGCCACCTACAATGAGCAGTTCTTC. Its translation: CASRPDRATYNEQFF. The chain recombines TRBV10-2 with TRBJ2-1, with 7 bases matching TRBD1. The germline CDR1 and CDR2 sequences are WSHSY and SAAADI. J lost 2 bases, V lost 6 bases, and 7 bases had no gene match. The length of the CDR3 is 15 residues.

J is TRBJ2-2 and V is TRBV28, with 7 positions matching TRBD1. There are 15 residues in the CDR3. The ends lost 5 bases at V and 2 bases at J; junction bases unmatched: 5. Per the germline V gene, CDR1 is MDHEN and CDR2 is SYDVKM. The CDR3 here is CASSTYRGNTGELFF. For the CDR3, the DNA is TGTGCCAGCAGTACATACAGGGGCAACACCGGGGAGCTGTTTTTT. The variable domain in full, completed from reference TRBV28 and TRBJ2-2, reads DVKVTQSSRYLVKRTGEKVFLECVQDMDHENMFWYRQDPGLGLRLIYFSYDVKMKEKGDIPEGYSVSREKKERFSLILESASTNQTSMYLCASSTYRGNTGELFFGEGSRLTVL.

V gene TRBV19 combines with J gene TRBJ2-1; no definite D call. The CDR3 consists of 13 residues. Trimming shortened V by 3 bases and J by 1 base, and 4 bases separated the two germline ends. Germline V lookup: CDR1 LNHDA, CDR2 SQIVND (reference sequence). CDR3 sequence: CASSMYSYNEQFF. In DNA form, the CDR3 reads TGTGCCAGTAGTATGTATTCCTACAATGAGCAGTTCTTC.

This rearrangement joins TRBV27 to TRBJ1-1; 9 bases match TRBD1. This CDR3 is built from 15 residues. The germline V gene has CDR1 MNHEY and CDR2 SMNVEV (reference sequence). V dropped 6 bases and J dropped 3; count of bases not matched to a gene: 8. The CDR3 nucleotides read TGTGCCAGCAGCGGACAGGGGTGGTGGGACACTGAAGCTTTCTTT. Encoded protein: CASSGQGWWDTEAFF.

The chain has TRBV6-1 and TRBJ2-2, with D unresolved. Germline assignment: CDR1 MNHNS and CDR2 SASEGT. This CDR3 has 13 residues. Trimming shortened V by 3 bases and J by 7 bases, and 9 bases separated the two germline ends. For the CDR3, the DNA is TGTGCCAGCAGTGACCCCGGTCGCGGGGAGCTGTTTTTT. Translating it yields CASSDPGRGELFF.

This clone was counted only a few times. The chain couples TRBV2 to TRBJ2-7, with TRBD2 matching over 9 bases. The length of the CDR3 is 13 residues. Germline V gene lookup returns CDR1 SNHLY and CDR2 FYNNEI. V lost 8 bases and J lost 3; bases outside the gene matches: 5. The CDR3 loop is CASLSAGGYEQYF. The CDR3, as DNA: TGTGCCAGCCTCTCAGCGGGAGGCTACGAGCAGTACTTC.

This clone has just one count. V is TRBV18 and J is TRBJ2-7; 8 bases fit TRBD2. The junction had 13 bases not matched to a gene; V was cut back by 3 bases and J by 6 bases. Germline lookup yields CDR1 KGHSH and CDR2 LQKENI. CDR3 size: 16 residues. Here the CDR3 reads CASSPRGSGEDAEQYF. The CDR3 DNA reads TGTGCCAGCTCACCCCGGGGTAGCGGGGAAGATGCCGAGCAGTACTTC.

This clone occurred once. The chain joins TRBV5-4 to TRBJ2-2; TRBD2 is a possible D gene (6 bases). The CDR3 is 15 residues long. V was pared by 0 bases and J by 5 bases, with 11 bases between. In germline, CDR1 is SGHNT, CDR2 YYREEE (reference sequence). CDR3 residues: CASSLGGEVTGELFF. The CDR3 nucleotides are TGTGCCAGCAGCTTGGGAGGGGAGGTAACCGGGGAGCTGTTTTTT.

With respect to this clone: The same CDR3 also results from other DNA sequences found in this sample. The rearrangement joins TRBV5-4 to TRBJ2-5; D is uncertain. The germline V gene encodes CDR1 SGHNT and CDR2 YYREEE (reference sequence). The CDR3 is 11 amino acids. The V end lost 5 bases, the J end lost 5 bases, and 7 bases lay between the germline ends. The CDR3 reads CASSLQETQYF. The CDR3 region has the DNA TGTGCCAGCAGTTTGCAGGAGACCCAGTACTTC.

The chain joins TRBV20-1 to TRBJ2-7; perhaps TRBD2 as D (5 bases). The CDR3 loop spans 11 amino acids. CDR1 and CDR2 (germline): DFQATT, SNEGSKA (reference sequence). V shed 8 bases and J shed 6 bases, with 14 bases lying between them. The DNA of the CDR3 is TGCAGTACCCCGGGGTCGGGCGAGCAGTACTTC. Translating it yields CSTPGSGEQYF.

The chain recombines TRBV12-3 or TRBV12-4 with TRBJ1-1; D is unresolved. CDR3 length: 13 residues. The V end was cut by 6 bases, the J end by 3 bases, with 11 bases between. The CDR3 DNA reads TGTGCCAGCAGCACAAGAATGGACACTGAAGCTTTCTTT. This translates into CASSTRMDTEAFF.